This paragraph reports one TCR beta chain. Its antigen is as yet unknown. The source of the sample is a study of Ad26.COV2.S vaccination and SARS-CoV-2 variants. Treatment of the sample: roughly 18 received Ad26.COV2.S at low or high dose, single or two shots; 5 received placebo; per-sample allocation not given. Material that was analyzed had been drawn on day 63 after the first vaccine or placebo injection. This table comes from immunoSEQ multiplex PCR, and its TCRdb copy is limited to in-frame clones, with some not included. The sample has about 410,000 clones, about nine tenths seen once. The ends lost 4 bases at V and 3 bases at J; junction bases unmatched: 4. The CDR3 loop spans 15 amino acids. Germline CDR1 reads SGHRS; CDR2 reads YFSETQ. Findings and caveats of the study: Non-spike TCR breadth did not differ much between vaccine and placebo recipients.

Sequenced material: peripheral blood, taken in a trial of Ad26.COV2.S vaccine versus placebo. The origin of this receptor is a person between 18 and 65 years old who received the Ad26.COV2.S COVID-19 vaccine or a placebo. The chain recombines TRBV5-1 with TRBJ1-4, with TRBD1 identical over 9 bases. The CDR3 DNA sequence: TGCGCCAGCAGCCGGGGACAGGGAGCTAATGAAAAACTGTTTTTT. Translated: CASSRGQGANEKLFF.